This T cell receptor beta chain was profiled in a study of cytomegalovirus exposure and HLA in healthy donors. Study findings and constraints: A list of about 160 TCR beta chains associated with cytomegalovirus was given. Later on, an analysis found that several of the most significant clusters appeared to be linked to common viral pathogens, which included parvovirus B19.

With 60 Vbeta and 13 Jbeta primers, the PCR was carried out. Repertoires were generated with immunoSEQ multiplex PCR, while TCRdb's copy carries only in-frame clones and drops some. The sample carries 150,000 to 200,000 clones, 81% recorded once. Trimming cost V 0 bases and J 3 bases, with 5 bases left between them. Germline V gene sequence: CDR1 SEHNR, CDR2 FQNEAQ (reference sequence). The CDR3 runs 14 residues. This clone was observed once. The antigen is not known. The chain couples TRBV7-9 to TRBJ2-2; D not resolved. The clonotype comes from a man in his fifties or sixties in good health and CMV-seronegative. The sequenced material came from PBMCs. CDR3 nucleotide sequence: TGTGCCAGCAGCTTAGCAACAGACACCGGGGAGCTGTTTTTT. Its protein is CASSLATDTGELFF.